The clone carrying this T cell receptor beta chain was observed a few times. What it binds is unknown. This sample is drawn from a study of CD8+ T cells in alopecia areata. Broader study findings: In blood and scalp, many expanded lesional clones persisted during tofacitinib.

Sequencing relied on a cDNA template that was reverse transcribed from extracted RNA. Clones were sequenced by immunoSEQ multiplex PCR, and TCRdb holds only the in-frame ones, with some missing. The data hold roughly 70,000 clones, with over 25% observed a single time. As for treatment: oral pan-JAK inhibitor, 5-10 mg twice daily. Both CD4+ and CD8+ T cells were separated by sorting PBMCs. This TCR was sampled from a human donor with alopecia areata. The specimen comprised CD8+ T cells sorted from blood, sampled at week 4, from a patient treated with tofacitinib.

The CDR3 nucleotides are TGTGCCAGCTGGATTAGCGGGAGGTTCGGCGATGAGCAGTTCTTC. Translated, it gives CASWISGRFGDEQFF. This chain joins TRBV7-9 and TRBJ2-1; 10 bases match TRBD2. Germline V gives CDR1 SEHNR, CDR2 FQNEAQ (reference sequence). The junction had 12 bases not matched to a gene; V was cut back by 8 bases and J by 8 bases. The CDR3 length is 15 residues.